Each of the 5 T cell receptor beta chains below was sequenced from the same sample in a study of T cells in Graves' hyperthyroidism and ophthalmopathy. Regions amplified from RNA transcripts were the TCR beta CDR3 regions. With the HTBI primer set, the TCR CDR3 went through a first round of RT-PCR. TCRdb passed the multiplex PCR reads through MiXCR, listing each CDR3 protein once. The sample records 250,000 to 300,000 distinct CDR3 sequences, 10% to 15% being singletons. Sequenced: blood. These receptors came from a woman aged 30 to 39 with Graves' hyperthyroidism that later progressed to Graves' ophthalmopathy.

The J gene is TRBJ1-2, the V gene TRBV10-3; 8 bases are a match to TRBD1. Looked up from germline, CDR1 is ENHRY and CDR2 is SYGVKD. This CDR3 comprises 13 residues. V was pared by 6 bases and J by 4 bases, with 4 bases of the junction left unmatched. CDR3 nucleotides: TGTGCCATCAGGCAGGGGGCTGCCTATGGCTACACCTTC. It specifies CAIRQGAAYGYTF.

This clonotype has ten or more counts. This sequence joins TRBV7-9 and TRBJ2-2, with TRBD1 as a possible D gene (6 bases). Germline V gene lookup returns CDR1 SEHNR and CDR2 FQNEAQ (reference sequence). This CDR3 region has 18 residues. The V end was cut by 4 bases, the J end by 4 bases, with 22 bases between. CDR3 amino acids: CASSSQPTGRAGTGELFF. CDR3 coding DNA: TGTGCCAGCAGCTCACAACCGACAGGCCGGGCGGGCACCGGGGAGCTGTTTTTT.

In this sample, this clonotype turned up many times. This chain connects TRBV7-9 to TRBJ1-2, with 9 bases lining up with TRBD1. V lost 4 bases, J lost 4 bases, and 13 bases stayed unmatched. This CDR3 region has 17 residues. Germline V gives CDR1 SEHNR, CDR2 FQNEAQ (reference sequence). This CDR3 is CASSSGKQGAYVYGYTF. Written as DNA, the CDR3 is TGTGCCAGCAGCTCAGGAAAACAGGGGGCGTACGTCTATGGCTACACCTTC.

This clonotype occurred many times. The chain joins TRBV9 to TRBJ2-1; the D gene is possibly TRBD1 (6 bases). The V end lost 3 bases, the J end lost 7 bases, and 11 bases lay between the germline ends. The CDR3 consists of 13 residues. Germline CDR1 SGDLS, CDR2 YYNGEE. The CDR3 sequence: CASSDTTGNEQFF. The CDR3, as DNA: TGTGCCAGCAGCGACACGACAGGAAATGAGCAGTTCTTC.

This clonotype was picked up many times. The chain joins TRBV5-1 to TRBJ1-1; 8 positions match TRBD1. This CDR3 spans 14 amino acids. The germline V gene has CDR1 SGHRS and CDR2 YFSETQ. Unmatched junction bases numbered 3, after V lost 4 bases and J lost 1 base. DNA of the CDR3: TGCGCCAGCAGCCAGACAGGGGCGAACACTGAAGCTTTCTTT. Amino acids: CASSQTGANTEAFF.